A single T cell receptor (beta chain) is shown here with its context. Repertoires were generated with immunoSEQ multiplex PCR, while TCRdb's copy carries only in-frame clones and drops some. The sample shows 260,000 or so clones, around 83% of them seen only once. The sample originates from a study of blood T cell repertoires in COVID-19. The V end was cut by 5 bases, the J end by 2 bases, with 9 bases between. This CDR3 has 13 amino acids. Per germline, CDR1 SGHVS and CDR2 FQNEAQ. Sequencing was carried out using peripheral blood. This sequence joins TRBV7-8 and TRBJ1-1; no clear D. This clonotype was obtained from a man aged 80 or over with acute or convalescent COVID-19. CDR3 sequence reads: CASSGGINTEAFF. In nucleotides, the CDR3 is TGTGCCAGCAGCGGCGGGATTAACACTGAAGCTTTCTTT.